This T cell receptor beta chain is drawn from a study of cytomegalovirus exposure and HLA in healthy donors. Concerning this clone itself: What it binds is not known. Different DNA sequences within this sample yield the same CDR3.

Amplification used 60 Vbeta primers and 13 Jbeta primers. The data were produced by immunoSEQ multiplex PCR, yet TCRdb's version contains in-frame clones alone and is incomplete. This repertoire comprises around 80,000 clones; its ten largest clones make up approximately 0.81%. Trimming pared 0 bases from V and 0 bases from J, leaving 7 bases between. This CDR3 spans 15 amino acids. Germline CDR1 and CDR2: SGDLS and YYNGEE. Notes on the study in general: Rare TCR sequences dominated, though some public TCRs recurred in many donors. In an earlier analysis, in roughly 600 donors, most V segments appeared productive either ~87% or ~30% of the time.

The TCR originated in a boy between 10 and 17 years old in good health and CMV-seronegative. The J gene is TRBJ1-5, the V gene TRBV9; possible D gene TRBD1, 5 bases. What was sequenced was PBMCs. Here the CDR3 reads CASSVAGDSNQPQHF. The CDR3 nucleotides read TGTGCCAGCAGCGTAGCGGGGGATAGCAATCAGCCCCAGCATTTT. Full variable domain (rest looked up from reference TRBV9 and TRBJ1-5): DSGVTQTPKHLITATGQRVTLRCSPRSGDLSVYWYQQSLDQGLQFLIQYYNGEERAKGNILERFSAQQFPDLHSELNLSSLELGDSALYFCASSVAGDSNQPQHFGDGTRLSIL.